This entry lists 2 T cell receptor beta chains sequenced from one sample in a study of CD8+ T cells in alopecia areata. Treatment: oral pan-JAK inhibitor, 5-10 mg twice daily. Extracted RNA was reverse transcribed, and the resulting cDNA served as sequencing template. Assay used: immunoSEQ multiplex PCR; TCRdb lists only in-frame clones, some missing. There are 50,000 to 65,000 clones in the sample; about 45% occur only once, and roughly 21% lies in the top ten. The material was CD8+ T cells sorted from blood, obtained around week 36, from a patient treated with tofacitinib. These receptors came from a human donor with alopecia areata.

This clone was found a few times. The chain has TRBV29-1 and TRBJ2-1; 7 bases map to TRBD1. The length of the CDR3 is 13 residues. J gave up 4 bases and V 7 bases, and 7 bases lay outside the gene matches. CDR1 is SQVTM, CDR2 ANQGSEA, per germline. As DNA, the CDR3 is TGCAGCGCACAAACAGGGGATTACAATGAGCAGTTCTTC. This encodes CSAQTGDYNEQFF.

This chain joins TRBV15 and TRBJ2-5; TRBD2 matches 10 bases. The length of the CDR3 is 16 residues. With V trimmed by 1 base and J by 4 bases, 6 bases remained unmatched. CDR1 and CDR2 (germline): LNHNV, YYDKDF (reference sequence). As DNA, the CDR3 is TGTGCCACCAGCAGAGTACCTAGCGGGAGTCTAGAGACCCAGTACTTC. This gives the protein CATSRVPSGSLETQYF.